This entry features one T cell receptor (beta chain) sequence. Antigen: not known. Repertoires were generated with immunoSEQ multiplex PCR, while TCRdb's copy carries only in-frame clones and drops some. The data hold tens of thousands of clones, with roughly 89% observed a single time. The record originates from a study of T cells in localized non-small cell lung cancer. Study-level points and caveats: Because sequencing included only one region (of the tumor), heterogeneity remains possible.

The V gene lost 7 bases and the J gene lost 3 bases, with 19 bases spanning the gap. The CDR3 totals 15 residues. From germline, CDR1 is SGHRS and CDR2 YFSETQ. Specimen: peripheral blood, collected before any cancer treatment. The receptor was isolated from a woman aged 40 to 75 with stage I lung adenocarcinoma. This chain joins TRBV5-1 and TRBJ1-1; no firm D call. The CDR3 DNA follows: TGCGCCAGCTCCCCCGGTTCGGGTCGGTACACTGAAGCTTTCTTT. It yields the protein CASSPGSGRYTEAFF.